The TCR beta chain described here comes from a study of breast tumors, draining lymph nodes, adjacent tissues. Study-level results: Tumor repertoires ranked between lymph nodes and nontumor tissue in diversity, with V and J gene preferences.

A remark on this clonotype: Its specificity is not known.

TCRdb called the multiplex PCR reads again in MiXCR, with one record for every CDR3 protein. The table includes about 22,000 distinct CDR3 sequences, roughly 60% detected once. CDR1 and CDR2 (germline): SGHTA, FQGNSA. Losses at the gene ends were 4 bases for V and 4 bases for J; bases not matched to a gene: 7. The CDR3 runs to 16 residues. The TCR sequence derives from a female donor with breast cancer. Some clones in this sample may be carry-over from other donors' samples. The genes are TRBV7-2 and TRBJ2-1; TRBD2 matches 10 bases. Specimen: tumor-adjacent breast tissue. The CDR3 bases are TGTGCCAGCAGCTGGTTAGCGGGAGGTGGGTACAATGAGCAGTTCTTC. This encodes CASSWLAGGGYNEQFF.